These T cell receptor beta chains were read from a single sample in a study of CD8+ T cells in alopecia areata. Produced via immunoSEQ multiplex PCR; TCRdb's table is partial and in-frame only. The repertoire consists of about 200,000 clones, with about 50% occurring once and the leading ten covering around 1.6%. The sequencing here drew on CD4+ T cells sorted from blood, taken at week 4, from a patient treated with tofacitinib. These receptors all come from a human donor with alopecia areata. The CDR3 runs from the conserved cysteine through the conserved F or W. Each record gives: V gene, J gene, CDR3 protein.

>TRBV9|TRBJ1-3
CASSEGSSGNTIYF
>TRBV5-5|TRBJ2-7
CASSLVVPYEQYF
>TRBV5-6|TRBJ2-6
CASSLGSGANVLTF
>TRBV13|TRBJ2-7
CASSQRTGGGMYEQYF
>TRBV29-1|TRBJ1-2
CSVVPLAGDYGYTF
>TRBV14|TRBJ2-5
CASSQDLSGTQYF
>TRBV5-1|TRBJ2-7
CASSLGNEQYF
>TRBV9|TRBJ2-1
CASSVGSGGANEQFF
>TRBV5-6|TRBJ2-7
CASSTQGKDYEQYF
>TRBV7-2|TRBJ2-1
CASSRAWDEQFF
>TRBV29-1|TRBJ2-5
CSVVITGSEQETQYF
>TRBV7-3|TRBJ2-3
CASSSGTDTQYF
>TRBV30|TRBJ1-1
CAWNRANTEAFF
>TRBV25-1|TRBJ1-6
CASRDSNSPLHF
>TRBV4-2|TRBJ2-5
CASSRDSEETQYF
>TRBV5-6|TRBJ2-7
CASSFSGEQYF
>TRBV10-3|TRBJ1-1
CAISPILNTEAFF
>TRBV27|TRBJ2-7
CASSAGGQPSYEQYF
>TRBV4-3|TRBJ1-2
CASSQDETGANGYTF
>TRBV29-1|TRBJ2-3
CSGTSTDTQYF
>TRBV7-9|TRBJ2-1
CASSSRLAGGPLENEQFF
>TRBV28|TRBJ2-7
CASKEAGINEQYF
>TRBV6-1|TRBJ2-7
CASSEGTSNEQYF
>TRBV6-6|TRBJ1-5
CASFTGFGQPQHF
>TRBV7-2|TRBJ2-1
CASSSVVGRIYNEQFF
>TRBV7-8|TRBJ1-5
CASSLEDSNQPQHF
>TRBV2|TRBJ1-3
CASSADSGNTIYF
>TRBV5-1|TRBJ2-2
CASSNGGAEGTGELFF
>TRBV28|TRBJ2-7
CASSLGDRGVHEQYF
>TRBV30|TRBJ1-1
CAWSLQGNTEAFF
>TRBV5-6|TRBJ2-5
CASSSNSGETQYF
>TRBV14|TRBJ1-6
CASSQGNRWNSPLHF
>TRBV2|TRBJ1-1
CASSEATGGNTEAFF
>TRBV7-2|TRBJ2-7
CASSTRSGRDEQYF
>TRBV9|TRBJ1-5
CASSVEGSNQPQHF
>TRBV28|TRBJ2-1
CASSLWASEQFF
>TRBV18|TRBJ2-1
CASSPQDRGGYNEQFF
>TRBV4-3|TRBJ2-7
CASSQGQTGLKQYF
>TRBV18|TRBJ2-1
CASSPREEQFF
>TRBV6-6|TRBJ2-7
CASSYLGTGNEQYF
>TRBV30|TRBJ1-2
CAVPSEGNYGYTF
>TRBV29-1|TRBJ1-2
CSVERAIYGYTF
>TRBV11-3|TRBJ2-7
CASSPPGGKQYF
>TRBV5-1|TRBJ2-5
CASSTAGIQETQYF
>TRBV4-1|TRBJ1-2
CASSQDNSGDYGYTF
>TRBV29-1|TRBJ1-1
CSATRGWAAFF
>TRBV29-1|TRBJ1-1
CSVGTPGERTEAFF
>TRBV9|TRBJ2-2
CASSVGNSGGPRELFF
>TRBV15|TRBJ1-2
CATSRDGGGYTF
>TRBV30|TRBJ2-3
CAWSSTDTQYF
>TRBV5-1|TRBJ1-2
CASKRGEEGYTF
>TRBV19|TRBJ1-1
CASSATPKAFF
>TRBV29-1|TRBJ1-1
CSVDWTGGTEAFF